Below are 18 T cell receptor beta chains sequenced from a single sample in a study of blood T cells in healthy people across ages. Combining a sample-barcoded 5' primer with a J-beta primer mix, a second PCR ran for roughly 7 to 12 cycles. TCRdb re-called the 5' RACE reads with MiXCR, one entry per CDR3 protein. Of roughly 1.6 million distinct CDR3 sequences in the sample, about 35% were seen once. Material for sequencing was blood. These receptor sequences come from a woman under 40 in good health.

This sequence joins TRBV20-1 and TRBJ2-7; D might be TRBD2 (5 bases). This CDR3 has 14 amino acids. Trimming removed 0 bases at V and 2 bases at J, with 11 bases between. Germline V lookup: CDR1 DFQATT, CDR2 SNEGSKA (reference sequence). The CDR3 protein is CSAREEGKAYEQYF. The CDR3 region has the DNA TGCAGTGCTAGAGAAGAGGGAAAAGCCTACGAGCAGTACTTC.

The genes are TRBV28 and TRBJ2-7; the match to TRBD2 covers 11 bases. The junction had 13 bases not matched to a gene; V was cut back by 5 bases and J by 1 base. The CDR3 sequence is 18 residues long. The germline gives CDR1 MDHEN, CDR2 SYDVKM. CDR3 DNA sequence: TGTGCCAGCAGTCCACTATTAGCGGGAGGGCCCGGGTCCTACGAGCAGTACTTC. This sequence encodes CASSPLLAGGPGSYEQYF.

This clonotype appeared once. A read error may be the cause here, since a much bigger clone is one base away. The CDR3 region is CASAQGGRETQYF. Written as DNA, the CDR3 is TGTGCCAGCGCACAGGGGGGTCGAGAGACCCAGTACTTC. This sequence joins TRBV6-5 and TRBJ2-5; TRBD1 matches 8 bases. Per germline, CDR1 MNHEY and CDR2 SVGAGI. J was trimmed by 4 bases and V by 8 bases; bases with no gene match: 6. The CDR3 is 13 residues long.

The chain has TRBV6-1 and TRBJ2-1; D possibly corresponds to TRBD2 (7 bases). Trimming took off 2 bases at V and 8 bases at J, with 16 bases between the two ends. Looked up from germline, CDR1 is MNHNS and CDR2 is SASEGT. The CDR3 totals 15 residues. This chain's CDR3 is CASSEMWGGPHEQFF. CDR3 coding DNA: TGTGCCAGCAGTGAAATGTGGGGGGGCCCCCATGAGCAGTTCTTC.

The J gene is TRBJ1-1, the V gene TRBV25-1; 8 nucleotides agree with TRBD1. J gave up 4 bases and V 4 bases, and 11 bases lay outside the gene matches. The CDR3 length is 16 residues. Germline lookup yields CDR1 MGHDK and CDR2 SYGVNS. CDR3 amino acids: CASSVVGRGLGTEAFF. In DNA form, the CDR3 reads TGTGCCAGCAGTGTGGTGGGCAGGGGGCTAGGCACTGAAGCTTTCTTT.

This clonotype was found many times. J is TRBJ2-5 and V is TRBV7-2; D possibly corresponds to TRBD1 (6 bases). The germline CDR1 and CDR2 sequences are SGHTA and FQGNSA. The CDR3 loop spans 14 amino acids. Trimming pared 5 bases from V and 0 bases from J, leaving 10 bases between. The CDR3, as DNA: TGTGCCAGCAGCCCTGACAGGTACCAAGAGACCCAGTACTTC. Its protein product is CASSPDRYQETQYF.

For this clonotype: Germline is not matched at one junction end, which may reflect a read error. For the CDR3, the DNA is TGTGCCAACAGTGCACAGAACTATGAGCAGTACTTC. This gives the protein CANSAQNYEQYF. The genes are TRBV2 and TRBJ2-7; D gene ambiguous. This CDR3 contains 12 residues. The germline CDR1 and CDR2 sequences are SNHLY and FYNNEI.

The genes are TRBV25-1 and TRBJ1-4; possible D gene TRBD1, 6 bases. Germline V lookup: CDR1 MGHDK, CDR2 SYGVNS. CDR3 length: 17 amino acids. V lost 3 bases and J 10 bases, leaving 24 bases between the germline ends. Written as DNA, the CDR3 is TGTGCCAGCAGTGATTACGGGGTCGGGGGCCGGTCGGGAAAACTGTTTTTT. Its protein product is CASSDYGVGGRSGKLFF.

The chain combines TRBV6-6 with TRBJ2-2; D is uncertain. Trimming cost V 2 bases and J 8 bases, with 12 bases left between them. The V gene's germline CDR1 is MNHNY and CDR2 SVGAGI (reference sequence). This CDR3 has 14 amino acids. CDR3 in DNA: TGTGCCAGCAGTTACCGGGCTCCGGAAGGGGAGCTGTTTTTT. Its translation: CASSYRAPEGELFF.

This clonotype was counted between two and nine times. The rearrangement links TRBV27 to TRBJ2-1; the D gene is possibly TRBD2 (6 bases). The V end lost 4 bases, the J end lost 0 bases, and 10 bases lay between the germline ends. Germline V gene data show CDR1 as MNHEY and CDR2 as SMNVEV (reference sequence). This CDR3 spans 15 amino acids. CDR3 sequence: CASSSFGGSYNEQFF. The CDR3 DNA reads as TGTGCCAGCAGTTCGTTCGGGGGCTCCTACAATGAGCAGTTCTTC.

As for this clonotype: The junction differs from germline at one of its ends, possibly a read error. CDR3 protein: CTSSQDVSGGALGTQYF. DNA for the CDR3: TGTACCAGCAGCCAAGATGTGAGCGGGGGGGCCTTAGGTACGCAGTATTTT. The chain recombines TRBV4-2 with TRBJ2-3; 10 nucleotides match TRBD2. CDR3 size: 17 residues. Germline CDR1 reads LGHNA; CDR2 reads YNFKEQ.

This rearrangement joins TRBV9 to TRBJ2-2, with TRBD2 identical over 8 bases. The CDR3 sequence is 16 residues long. Germline values: CDR1 SGDLS, CDR2 YYNGEE. V dropped 5 bases and J dropped 6; count of bases not matched to a gene: 12. For the CDR3, the DNA is TGTGCCAGCAGTGAGGCACCTAGCGGGTGGGCCGGGGAGCTGTTTTTT. Protein sequence: CASSEAPSGWAGELFF.

The chain has TRBV20-1 and TRBJ2-3; 9 nucleotides align to TRBD2. Trimming removed 8 bases from V and 7 bases from J; junction bases left unmatched: 13. This CDR3 has 14 residues. Germline V gene sequence: CDR1 DFQATT, CDR2 SNEGSKA (reference sequence). CDR3 in DNA: TGCAGTCCCGTACCAATAGCGGGGGTCAATACGCAGTATTTT. It codes for CSPVPIAGVNTQYF.

This chain uses TRBV28 with TRBJ2-3, with TRBD1 as a possible D gene (5 bases). The V gene lost 4 bases and the J gene lost 2 bases, with 13 bases spanning the gap. CDR3 length: 15 residues. Germline V CDR1 and CDR2: MDHEN, SYDVKM. For the CDR3, the DNA is TGTGCCAGCAGTTGGGGCCGGAGAATCACAGATACGCAGTATTTT. Translating it yields CASSWGRRITDTQYF.

The chain uses TRBV28 and TRBJ2-7, with TRBD2 identical over 9 bases. This CDR3 region has 14 residues. Germline CDR1 is MDHEN and CDR2 is SYDVKM. V lost 6 bases and J lost 4; bases outside the gene matches: 7. The CDR3 nucleotides read TGTGCCAGCAGCGATAGCGGGAGAGGTTACGAGCAGTACTTC. Residues: CASSDSGRGYEQYF.

The table lists this clonotype with a few counts. V gene TRBV9 combines with J gene TRBJ2-2, with TRBD1 identical over 7 bases. CDR1 and CDR2 (germline): SGDLS, YYNGEE. This CDR3 has 19 amino acids. V lost 0 bases to trimming and J lost 0 bases; unmatched junction nucleotides: 11. CDR3: CASSVAGTEQFANTGELFF. In DNA, the CDR3 is TGTGCCAGCAGCGTAGCGGGGACAGAACAGTTCGCGAACACCGGGGAGCTGTTTTTT.

In regard to this clonotype: Possible read error: a much larger clone is one base away. The CDR3 region has the DNA TGTGCCAGCACGAGGAAGCGGACCTACAATGAGCAGTACTTC. Its protein product is CASTRKRTYNEQYF. The chain links TRBV6-1 to TRBJ2-1; weak D call: TRBD2 (5 bases). The J call could be wrong; TRBJ2-7 is a better fit for the DNA end. This CDR3 contains 14 residues. Per the germline V gene, CDR1 is MNHNS and CDR2 is SASEGT.

As to this clonotype: A read error may explain this, as a much larger clone is one base away. This chain joins TRBV20-1 and TRBJ2-7; 8 bases match TRBD2. V was pared by 2 bases and J by 5 bases, with 8 bases of the junction left unmatched. The CDR3 consists of 14 residues. Germline loops: CDR1 DFQATT, CDR2 SNEGSKA (reference sequence). Here the CDR3 reads CSARPNGRGNEQYF. For the CDR3, the DNA is TGCAGTGCTAGACCCAACGGGAGGGGGAACGAGCAGTACTTC.